Described below is a single TCR beta chain sequence and its context. What it recognizes is unknown. These data belong to a study of cytomegalovirus exposure and HLA in healthy donors. Study-wide context: The roughly 110 validation repertoires used the same platform as the roughly 670 first-cohort repertoires, a later analysis reported.

Findings and limits, study-wide: Most TCR sequences were rare, but some public TCRs occurred in many donors. The study designated fewer than 200 TCR beta chains cytomegalovirus-associated. It was reported that the classifier diagnosed cytomegalovirus status with high specificity and sensitivity in both the original and validation cohorts.

The V gene's germline CDR1 is MNHNY and CDR2 SVGAGI (reference sequence). V lost 6 bases and J 8 bases, leaving 13 bases between the germline ends. The CDR3 is made up of 13 amino acids. Libraries were prepared by immunoSEQ multiplex PCR; TCRdb keeps only in-frame clonotypes and omits some of them. This sample carries some 130,000 clones, around nine tenths of them seen once, and the ten largest clones take more than 5%. The source material was PBMCs. J is TRBJ1-4 and V is TRBV6-6; D is undetermined. The clonotype was recovered from a young woman in good health and CMV-seropositive. The CDR3 DNA reads TGTGCCAGCAGCGGGGAGGCGCGGGAAAAACTGTTTTTT. It encodes CASSGEAREKLFF.